These 10 T cell receptor beta chains were all obtained from the same sample, sequenced in a study of T cell repertoires in cytomegalovirus infection. From the reads, TCRdb called clonotypes with MiXCR, one entry per CDR3 protein. The sample shows roughly 190,000 distinct CDR3 sequences, approximately 9.7% of them seen only once. Sequencing was carried out using PBMCs. These receptors were obtained from a human donor in good health (CMV status not recorded). Some clones in this sample may be carry-over from other donors' samples.

The table lists this clonotype with many counts. CDR3: CASSSGTANTGELFF. As DNA, the CDR3 is TGTGCCAGTAGTTCAGGGACAGCGAACACCGGGGAGCTGTTTTTT. The genes are TRBV19 and TRBJ2-2; 7 bases agree with TRBD1. V shed 5 bases, J shed 0 bases, and the junction held 3 bases outside the gene matches. The CDR3 loop spans 15 amino acids. CDR1 is LNHDA, CDR2 SQIVND, per germline (reference sequence).

At least ten counts were recorded for this clonotype. The V call is TRBV7-2, the J call TRBJ2-2, with D perhaps matching TRBD2 (5 bases). The CDR3 has 15 residues. Germline lookup yields CDR1 SGHTA and CDR2 FQGNSA. V dropped 5 bases and J dropped 0 bases, with 10 bases sitting between them. The CDR3 nucleotides read TGTGCCAGCAGCCGTGAGGGCACGAACACCGGGGAGCTGTTTTTT. Translated: CASSREGTNTGELFF.

This clonotype appeared many times. The rearrangement links TRBV7-2 to TRBJ2-3; no firm D call. The length of the CDR3 is 13 residues. V was cut by 1 base and J by 7 bases, with 9 bases left in between. Germline values: CDR1 SGHTA, CDR2 FQGNSA. The CDR3 region is CASSLGKGNTQYF. DNA of the CDR3: TGTGCCAGCAGCTTAGGAAAAGGAAATACGCAGTATTTT.

This clonotype was recorded many times. V is TRBV7-8 and J is TRBJ2-7; D is ambiguous. The CDR3 sequence is 13 residues long. V lost 6 bases to trimming and J lost 6 bases, with 15 bases between them. Germline CDR1 reads SGHVS; CDR2 reads FQNEAQ. CDR3 sequence: CASSLKKGLEQYF. CDR3 DNA sequence: TGTGCCAGCAGTCTAAAAAAAGGTCTCGAGCAGTACTTC.

This clonotype was counted between two and nine times. The chain uses TRBV5-1 and TRBJ1-1; D is unclear. The CDR3 runs to 14 residues. Germline V gene data show CDR1 as SGHRS and CDR2 as YFSETQ. V was clipped by 3 bases and J by 3 bases, with 12 bases between them. CDR3 region: CASSWPGPDTEAFF. The CDR3 DNA reads TGCGCCAGCAGCTGGCCCGGGCCTGACACTGAAGCTTTCTTT.

The chain employs TRBV4-3 and TRBJ2-1; 8 positions agree with TRBD2. V shed 0 bases, J shed 16 bases, and the junction held 8 bases outside the gene matches. This CDR3 comprises 13 residues. The V gene's germline CDR1 is LGHNA and CDR2 YSLEER. The CDR3 here is CASSQDPAGVAFF. CDR3 bases: TGCGCCAGCAGCCAAGACCCAGCGGGGGTGGCCTTCTTC.

The table lists this clonotype with many counts. The rearrangement links TRBV20-1 to TRBJ2-7; 9 bases fit TRBD2. V was pared by 6 bases and J by 3 bases, with 12 bases of the junction left unmatched. The germline CDR1 and CDR2 sequences are DFQATT and SNEGSKA (reference sequence). CDR3 length equals 15 residues. CDR3 nucleotide sequence: TGCAGTGCCGATGTCCCGGCTAGCGGGATCTACGAGCAGTACTTC. It specifies CSADVPASGIYEQYF.

The sample holds a few counts of this clonotype. The chain has TRBV7-9 and TRBJ2-1; TRBD2 matches at 8 bases. The CDR3 is 16 residues long. CDR1 is SEHNR, CDR2 FQNEAQ, per germline (reference sequence). The V segment lost 5 bases and the J segment 10 bases; nucleotides outside the gene matches: 16. This CDR3 reads CASSRGGGAGESEQFF. For the CDR3, the DNA is TGTGCCAGCAGCCGGGGGGGGGGAGCGGGAGAGTCCGAGCAGTTCTTC.

This clonotype was picked up many times. V gene TRBV19 combines with J gene TRBJ2-1, with TRBD2 identical over 11 bases. CDR1 is LNHDA, CDR2 SQIVND, per germline (reference sequence). Germline trimming cut 4 bases from V and 0 bases from J; bases unmatched to any gene: 14. This CDR3 has 20 amino acids. CDR3 nucleotide sequence: TGTGCCAGTAGTAGCCCACAACCGACTAGCGGGACCATCTCCTACAATGAGCAGTTCTTC. Translated: CASSSPQPTSGTISYNEQFF.

J is TRBJ2-1 and V is TRBV7-2, with 8 positions matching TRBD2. J gave up 6 bases and V 3 bases, and 7 bases lay outside the gene matches. The CDR3 totals 15 residues. CDR1 and CDR2 from the germline V gene are SGHTA and FQGNSA. The CDR3 protein is CASSFRLAMGNEQFF. Written as DNA, the CDR3 is TGTGCCAGCAGCTTTAGACTAGCGATGGGCAATGAGCAGTTCTTC.